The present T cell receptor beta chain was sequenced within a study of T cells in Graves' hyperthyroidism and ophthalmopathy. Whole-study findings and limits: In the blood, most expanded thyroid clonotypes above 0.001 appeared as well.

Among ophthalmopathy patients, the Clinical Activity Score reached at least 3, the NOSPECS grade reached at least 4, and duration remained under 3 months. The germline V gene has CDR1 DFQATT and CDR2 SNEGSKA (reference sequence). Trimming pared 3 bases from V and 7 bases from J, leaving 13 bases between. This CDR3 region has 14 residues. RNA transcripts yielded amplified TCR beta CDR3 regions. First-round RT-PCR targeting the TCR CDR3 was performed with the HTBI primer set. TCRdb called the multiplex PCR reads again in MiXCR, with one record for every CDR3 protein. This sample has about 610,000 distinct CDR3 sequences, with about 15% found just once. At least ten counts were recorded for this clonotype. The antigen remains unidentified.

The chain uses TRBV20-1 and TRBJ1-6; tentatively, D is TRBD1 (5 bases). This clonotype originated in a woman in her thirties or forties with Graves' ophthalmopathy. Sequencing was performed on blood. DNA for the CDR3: TGCAGTGCTAGCACGGGACGGGTAAATTCACCCCTCCACTTT. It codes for CSASTGRVNSPLHF.